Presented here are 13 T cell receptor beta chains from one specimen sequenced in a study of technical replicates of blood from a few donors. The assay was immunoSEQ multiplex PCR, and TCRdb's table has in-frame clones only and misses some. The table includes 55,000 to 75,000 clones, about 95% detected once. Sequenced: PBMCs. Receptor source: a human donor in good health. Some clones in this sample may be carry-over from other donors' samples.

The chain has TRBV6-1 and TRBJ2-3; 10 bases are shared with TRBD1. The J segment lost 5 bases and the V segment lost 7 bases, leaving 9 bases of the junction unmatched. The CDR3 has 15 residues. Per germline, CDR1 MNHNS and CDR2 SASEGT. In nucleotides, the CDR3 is TGTGCCAGCATCTTAGGACAGGGGGGGAGAGATACGCAGTATTTT. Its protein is CASILGQGGRDTQYF.

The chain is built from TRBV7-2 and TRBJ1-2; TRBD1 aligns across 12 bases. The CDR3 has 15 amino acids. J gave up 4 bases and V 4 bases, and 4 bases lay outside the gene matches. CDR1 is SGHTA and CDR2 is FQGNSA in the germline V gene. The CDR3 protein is CASSSGQGASYGYTF. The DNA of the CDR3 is TGTGCCAGCAGCTCGGGACAGGGGGCCAGCTATGGCTACACCTTC.

CDR3 loop: CASSVGKTNTGELFF. The CDR3 nucleotides read TGTGCCAGCAGCGTCGGGAAAACGAACACCGGGGAGCTGTTTTTT. V and J are TRBV11-3 and TRBJ2-2; the D gene is possibly TRBD2 (5 bases). Germline assignment: CDR1 SGHNT and CDR2 YENEEA. Trimming removed 5 bases at V and 0 bases at J, with 10 bases between. The CDR3 loop spans 15 amino acids.

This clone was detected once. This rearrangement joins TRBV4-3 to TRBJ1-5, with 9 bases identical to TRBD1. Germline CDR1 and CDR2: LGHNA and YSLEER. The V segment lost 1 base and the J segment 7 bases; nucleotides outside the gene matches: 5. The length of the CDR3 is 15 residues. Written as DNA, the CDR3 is TGCGCCAGCAGCCAAGGGACAGGGGTTTCGCAGCCCCAGCATTTT. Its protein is CASSQGTGVSQPQHF.

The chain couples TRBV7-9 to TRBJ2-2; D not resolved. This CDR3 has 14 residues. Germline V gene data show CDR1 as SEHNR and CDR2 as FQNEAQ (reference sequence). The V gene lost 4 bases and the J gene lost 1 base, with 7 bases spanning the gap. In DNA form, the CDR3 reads TGTGCCAGCAGCTCGAACAAGAACACCGGGGAGCTGTTTTTT. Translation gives CASSSNKNTGELFF.

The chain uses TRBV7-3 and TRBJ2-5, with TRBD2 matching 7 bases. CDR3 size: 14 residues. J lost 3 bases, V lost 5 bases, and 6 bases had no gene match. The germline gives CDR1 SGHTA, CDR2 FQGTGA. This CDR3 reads CASSPGLVKETQYF. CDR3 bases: TGTGCCAGCAGCCCTGGACTAGTGAAAGAGACCCAGTACTTC.

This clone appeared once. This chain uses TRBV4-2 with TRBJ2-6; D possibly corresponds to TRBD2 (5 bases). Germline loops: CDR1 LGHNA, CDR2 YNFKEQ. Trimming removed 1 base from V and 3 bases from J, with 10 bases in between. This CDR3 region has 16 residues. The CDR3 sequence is CASSQVLSGGANVLTF. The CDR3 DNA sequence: TGTGCCAGCAGCCAAGTCTTAAGCGGTGGGGCCAACGTCCTGACTTTC.

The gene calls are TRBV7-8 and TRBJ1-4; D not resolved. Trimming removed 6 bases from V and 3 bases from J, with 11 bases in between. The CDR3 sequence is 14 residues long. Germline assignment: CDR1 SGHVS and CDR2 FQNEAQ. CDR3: CASRLSEANEKLFF. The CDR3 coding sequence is TGTGCCAGCAGACTCAGCGAGGCTAATGAAAAACTGTTTTTT.

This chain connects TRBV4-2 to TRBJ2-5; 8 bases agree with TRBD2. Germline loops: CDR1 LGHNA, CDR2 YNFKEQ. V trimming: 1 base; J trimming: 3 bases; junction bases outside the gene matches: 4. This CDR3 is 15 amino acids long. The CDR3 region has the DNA TGTGCCAGCAGCCAAGTTGGTAGCGGGGAAGAGACCCAGTACTTC. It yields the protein CASSQVGSGEETQYF.

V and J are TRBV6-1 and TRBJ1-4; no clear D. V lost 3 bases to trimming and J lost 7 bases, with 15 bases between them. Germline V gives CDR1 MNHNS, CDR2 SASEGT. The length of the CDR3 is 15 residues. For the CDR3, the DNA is TGTGCCAGCAGTGAGGGTTCAGGTGCTTTTGAAAAACTGTTTTTT. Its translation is CASSEGSGAFEKLFF.

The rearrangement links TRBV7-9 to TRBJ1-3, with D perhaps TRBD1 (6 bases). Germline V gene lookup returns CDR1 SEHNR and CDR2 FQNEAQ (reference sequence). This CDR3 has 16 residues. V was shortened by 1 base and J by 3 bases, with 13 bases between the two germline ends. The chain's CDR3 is CASSLVLGADGNTIYF. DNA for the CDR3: TGTGCCAGCAGCTTAGTCCTGGGGGCTGATGGAAACACCATATATTTT.

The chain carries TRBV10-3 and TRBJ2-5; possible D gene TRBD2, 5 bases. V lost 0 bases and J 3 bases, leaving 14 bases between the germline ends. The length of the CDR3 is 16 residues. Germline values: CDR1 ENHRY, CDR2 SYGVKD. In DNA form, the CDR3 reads TGTGCCATCAGTGAGTCTGCTCGTACGGGGAAAGAGACCCAGTACTTC. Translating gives CAISESARTGKETQYF.

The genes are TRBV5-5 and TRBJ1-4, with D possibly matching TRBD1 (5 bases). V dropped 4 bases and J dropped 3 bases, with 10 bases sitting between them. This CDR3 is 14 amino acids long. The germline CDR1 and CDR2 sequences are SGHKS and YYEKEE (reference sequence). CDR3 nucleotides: TGTGCCAGCAGCATGACAGCCTCTAATGAAAAACTGTTTTTT. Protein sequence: CASSMTASNEKLFF.